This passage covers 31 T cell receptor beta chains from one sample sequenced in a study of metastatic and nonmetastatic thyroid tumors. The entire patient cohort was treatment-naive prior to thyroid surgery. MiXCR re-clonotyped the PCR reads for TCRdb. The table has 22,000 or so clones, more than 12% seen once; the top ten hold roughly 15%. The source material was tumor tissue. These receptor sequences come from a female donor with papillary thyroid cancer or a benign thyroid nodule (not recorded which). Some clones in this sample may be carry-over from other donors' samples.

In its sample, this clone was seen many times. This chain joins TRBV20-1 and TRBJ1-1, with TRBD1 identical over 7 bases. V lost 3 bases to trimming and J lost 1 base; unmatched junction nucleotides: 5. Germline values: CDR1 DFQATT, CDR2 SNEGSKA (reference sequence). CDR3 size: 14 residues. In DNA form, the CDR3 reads TGCAGTGCTAGGGCAGGGGACAGGAACACTGAAGCTTTCTTT. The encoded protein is CSARAGDRNTEAFF.

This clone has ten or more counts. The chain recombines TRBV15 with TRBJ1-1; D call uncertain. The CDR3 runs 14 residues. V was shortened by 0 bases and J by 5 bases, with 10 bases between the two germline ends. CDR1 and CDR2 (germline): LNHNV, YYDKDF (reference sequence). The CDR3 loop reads CATSREGWETEAFF. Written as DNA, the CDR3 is TGTGCCACCAGCAGAGAGGGTTGGGAGACTGAAGCTTTCTTT.

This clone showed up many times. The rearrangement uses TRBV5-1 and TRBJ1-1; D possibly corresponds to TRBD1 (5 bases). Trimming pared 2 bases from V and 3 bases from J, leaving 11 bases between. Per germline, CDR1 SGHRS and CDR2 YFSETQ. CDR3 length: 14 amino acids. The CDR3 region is CASSFSRGDTEAFF. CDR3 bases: TGCGCCAGCAGCTTTTCCCGGGGGGACACTGAAGCTTTCTTT.

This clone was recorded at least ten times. Here the CDR3 DNA reads TGTGCCAGCAGAGGGGGACTAGCGGGCACCTACGAGCAGTACTTC. This translates into CASRGGLAGTYEQYF. This chain links TRBV6-1 with TRBJ2-7; 12 bases fit TRBD2. The ends lost 6 bases at V and 2 bases at J; junction bases unmatched: 5. This CDR3 is built from 15 residues. Germline values: CDR1 MNHNS, CDR2 SASEGT.

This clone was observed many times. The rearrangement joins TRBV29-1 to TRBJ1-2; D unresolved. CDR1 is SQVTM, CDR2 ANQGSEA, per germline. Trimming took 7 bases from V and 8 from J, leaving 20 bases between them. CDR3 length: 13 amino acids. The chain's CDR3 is CSAQWDMREGYTF. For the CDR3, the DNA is TGCAGCGCCCAGTGGGATATGCGGGAAGGCTACACCTTC.

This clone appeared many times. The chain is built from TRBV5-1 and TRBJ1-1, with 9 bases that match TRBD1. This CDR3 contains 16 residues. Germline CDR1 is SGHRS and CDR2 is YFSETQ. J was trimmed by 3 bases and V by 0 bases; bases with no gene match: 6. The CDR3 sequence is CASSLGTGAIDTEAFF. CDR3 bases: TGCGCCAGCAGCTTGGGGACAGGGGCTATAGACACTGAAGCTTTCTTT.

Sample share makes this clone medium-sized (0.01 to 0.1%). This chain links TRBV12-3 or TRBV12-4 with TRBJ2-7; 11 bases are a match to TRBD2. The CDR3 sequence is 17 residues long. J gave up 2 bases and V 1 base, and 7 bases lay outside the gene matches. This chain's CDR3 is CASSLGLAGGKTYEQYF. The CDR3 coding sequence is TGTGCCAGCAGTTTAGGCCTAGCGGGGGGTAAAACCTACGAGCAGTACTTC.

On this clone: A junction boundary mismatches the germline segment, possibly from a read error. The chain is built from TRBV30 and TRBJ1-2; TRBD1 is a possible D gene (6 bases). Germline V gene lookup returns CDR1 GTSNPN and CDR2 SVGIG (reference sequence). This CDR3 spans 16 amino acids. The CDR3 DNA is TGTGCCCGGAGCCCGGTACAGGGCCGCTCCAACTATGGCTACACCTTC. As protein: CARSPVQGRSNYGYTF.

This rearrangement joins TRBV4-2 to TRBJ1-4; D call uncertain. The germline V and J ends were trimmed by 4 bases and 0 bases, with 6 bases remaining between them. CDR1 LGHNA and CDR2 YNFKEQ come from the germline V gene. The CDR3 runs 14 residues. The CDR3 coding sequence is TGTGCCAGCAGCCCATTAGCAACTAATGAAAAACTGTTTTTT. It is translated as CASSPLATNEKLFF.

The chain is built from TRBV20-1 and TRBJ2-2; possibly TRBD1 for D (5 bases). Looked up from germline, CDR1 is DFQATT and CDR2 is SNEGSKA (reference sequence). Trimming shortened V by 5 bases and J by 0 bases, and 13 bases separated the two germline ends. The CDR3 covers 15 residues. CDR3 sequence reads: CSAARQGANTGELFF. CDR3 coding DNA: TGCAGTGCTGCCCGCCAGGGCGCGAACACCGGGGAGCTGTTTTTT.

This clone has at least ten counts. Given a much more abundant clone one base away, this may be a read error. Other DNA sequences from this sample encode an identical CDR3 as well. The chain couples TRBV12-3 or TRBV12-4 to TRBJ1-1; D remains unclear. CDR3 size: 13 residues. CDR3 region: CASSASTNTEAFF. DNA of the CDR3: TGTGCCAGCAGTGCAAGCACCAACACTGAGGCTTTCTTT.

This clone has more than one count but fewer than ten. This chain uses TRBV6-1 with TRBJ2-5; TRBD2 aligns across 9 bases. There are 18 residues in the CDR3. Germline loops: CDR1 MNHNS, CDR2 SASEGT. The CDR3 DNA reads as TGTGCAAGCGGTATGGAGCCCCAGCTAGCGGGAACCCAAGAGACCCAGTACTTC. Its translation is CASGMEPQLAGTQETQYF.

The CDR3 DNA sequence: TGCAGTGCTGAGCCGGGACAGGGCCCCGATATTCCAAACTATGGCTACACCTTC. Its protein is CSAEPGQGPDIPNYGYTF. The chain is built from TRBV20-1 and TRBJ1-2; TRBD1 matches at 9 bases. Looked up from germline, CDR1 is DFQATT and CDR2 is SNEGSKA (reference sequence). CDR3 size: 18 residues. Unmatched junction bases numbered 18, after V lost 5 bases and J lost 2 bases.

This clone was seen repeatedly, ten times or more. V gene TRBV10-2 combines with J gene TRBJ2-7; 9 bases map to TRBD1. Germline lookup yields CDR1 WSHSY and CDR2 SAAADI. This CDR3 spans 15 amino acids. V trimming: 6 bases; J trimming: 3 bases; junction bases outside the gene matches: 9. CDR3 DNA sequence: TGCGCCAGCAGAGGAGTGGGACAGGGCCACTACGAGCAGTACTTC. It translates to CASRGVGQGHYEQYF.

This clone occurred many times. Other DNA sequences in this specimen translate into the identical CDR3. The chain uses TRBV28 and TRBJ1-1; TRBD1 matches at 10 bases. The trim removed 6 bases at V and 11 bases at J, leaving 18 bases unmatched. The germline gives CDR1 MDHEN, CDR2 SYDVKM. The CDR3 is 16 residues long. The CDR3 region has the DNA TGTGCCAGCAGCCTAGGGGCCGGGACAGGGGAAGTTGGGGCTTTCTTT. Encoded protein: CASSLGAGTGEVGAFF.

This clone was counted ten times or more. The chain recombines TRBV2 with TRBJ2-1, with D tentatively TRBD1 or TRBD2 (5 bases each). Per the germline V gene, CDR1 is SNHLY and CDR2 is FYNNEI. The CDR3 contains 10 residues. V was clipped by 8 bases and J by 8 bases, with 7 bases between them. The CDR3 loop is CASLGDEQFF. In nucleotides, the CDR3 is TGTGCCAGCCTGGGGGATGAGCAGTTCTTC.

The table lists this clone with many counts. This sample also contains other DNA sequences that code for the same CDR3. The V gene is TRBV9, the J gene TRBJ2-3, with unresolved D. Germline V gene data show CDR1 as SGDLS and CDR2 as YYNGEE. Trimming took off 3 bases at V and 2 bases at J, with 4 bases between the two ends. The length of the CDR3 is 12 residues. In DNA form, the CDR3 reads TGTGCCAGCAGCGGACTCACAGATACGCAGTATTTT. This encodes CASSGLTDTQYF.

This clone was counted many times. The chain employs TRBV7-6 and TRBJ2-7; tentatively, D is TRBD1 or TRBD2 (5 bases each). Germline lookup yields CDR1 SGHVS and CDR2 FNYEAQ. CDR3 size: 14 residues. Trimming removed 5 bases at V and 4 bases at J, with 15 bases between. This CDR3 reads CASSPRDGQYEQYF. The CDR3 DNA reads TGTGCCAGCAGCCCCCGGGACGGGCAATACGAGCAGTACTTC.

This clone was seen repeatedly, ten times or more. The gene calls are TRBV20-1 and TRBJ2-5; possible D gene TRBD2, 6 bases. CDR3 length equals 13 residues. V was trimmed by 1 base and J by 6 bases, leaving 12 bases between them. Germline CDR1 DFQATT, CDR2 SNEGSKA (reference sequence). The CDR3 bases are TGCAGTGCTAGAGTACCCCTAGCGCAGACCCAGTACTTC. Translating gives CSARVPLAQTQYF.

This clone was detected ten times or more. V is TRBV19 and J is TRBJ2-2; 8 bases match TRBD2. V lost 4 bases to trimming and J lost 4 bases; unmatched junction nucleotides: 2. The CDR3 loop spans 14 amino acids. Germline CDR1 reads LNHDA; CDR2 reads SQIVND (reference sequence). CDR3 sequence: CASSSGTSTGELFF. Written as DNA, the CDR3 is TGTGCCAGTAGTAGTGGGACTAGCACCGGGGAGCTGTTTTTT.

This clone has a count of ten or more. CDR3 DNA sequence: TGCGCCAGCAGTCGGCGGGGGAGTCAAGAGACCCAGTACTTC. This translates into CASSRRGSQETQYF. The chain links TRBV5-1 to TRBJ2-5, with 7 bases that match TRBD2. With 5 bases clipped from V and 2 bases from J, the junction kept 6 bases outside the gene matches. Looked up from germline, CDR1 is SGHRS and CDR2 is YFSETQ. The CDR3 extends over 14 amino acids. Using reference TRBV5-1 and TRBJ2-5 for the parts outside the CDR3, the full variable domain is KAGVTQTPRYLIKTRGQQVTLSCSPISGHRSVSWYQQTPGQGLQFLFEYFSETQRNKGNFPGRFSGRQFSNSRSEMNVSTLELGDSALYLCASSRRGSQETQYFGPGTRLLVL.

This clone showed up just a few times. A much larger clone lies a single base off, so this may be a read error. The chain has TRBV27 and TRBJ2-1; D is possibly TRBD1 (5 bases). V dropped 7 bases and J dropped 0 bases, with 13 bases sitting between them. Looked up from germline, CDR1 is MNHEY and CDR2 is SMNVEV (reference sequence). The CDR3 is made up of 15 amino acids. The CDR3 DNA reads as TGTGCCAGCAATCCGACAGCCCACTCCTACAATGAGCAGTTCTTC. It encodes CASNPTAHSYNEQFF.

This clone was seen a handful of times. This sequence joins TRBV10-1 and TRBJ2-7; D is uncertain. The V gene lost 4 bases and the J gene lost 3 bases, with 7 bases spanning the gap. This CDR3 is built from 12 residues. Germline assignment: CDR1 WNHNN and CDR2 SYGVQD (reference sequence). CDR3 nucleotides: TGCGCCAGCAGTGCTGGGAACTACGAGCAGTACTTC. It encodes CASSAGNYEQYF.

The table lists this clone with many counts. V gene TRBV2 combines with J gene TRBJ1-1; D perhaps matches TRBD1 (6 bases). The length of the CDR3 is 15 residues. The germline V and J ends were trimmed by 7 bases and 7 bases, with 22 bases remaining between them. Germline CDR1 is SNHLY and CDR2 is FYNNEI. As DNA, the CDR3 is TGTGCCAGCAATAGGTATTTGGGGGCAGAGAGTGAAGCTTTCTTT. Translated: CASNRYLGAESEAFF.

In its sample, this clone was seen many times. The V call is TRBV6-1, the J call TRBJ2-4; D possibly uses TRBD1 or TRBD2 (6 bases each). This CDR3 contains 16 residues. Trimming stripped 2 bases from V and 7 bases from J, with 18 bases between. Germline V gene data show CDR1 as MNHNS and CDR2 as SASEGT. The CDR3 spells CASSEQDGGPENIQYF. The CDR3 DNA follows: TGTGCCAGCAGTGAACAGGACGGGGGCCCTGAGAACATTCAGTACTTC.

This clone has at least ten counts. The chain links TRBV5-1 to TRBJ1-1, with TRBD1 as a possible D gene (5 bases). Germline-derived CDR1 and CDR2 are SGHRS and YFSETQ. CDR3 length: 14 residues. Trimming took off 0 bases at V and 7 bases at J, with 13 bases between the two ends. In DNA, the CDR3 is TGCGCCAGCAGCTTGGAGCAGGGCTGGGATGAAGCTTTCTTT. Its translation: CASSLEQGWDEAFF.

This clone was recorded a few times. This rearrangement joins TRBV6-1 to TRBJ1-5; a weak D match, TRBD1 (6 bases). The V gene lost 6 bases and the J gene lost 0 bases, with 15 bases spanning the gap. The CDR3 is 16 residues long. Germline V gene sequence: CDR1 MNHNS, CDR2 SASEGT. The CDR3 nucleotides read TGTGCCAGCAGCTTTAAGGGGGATTATAGCAATCAGCCCCAGCATTTT. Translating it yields CASSFKGDYSNQPQHF.

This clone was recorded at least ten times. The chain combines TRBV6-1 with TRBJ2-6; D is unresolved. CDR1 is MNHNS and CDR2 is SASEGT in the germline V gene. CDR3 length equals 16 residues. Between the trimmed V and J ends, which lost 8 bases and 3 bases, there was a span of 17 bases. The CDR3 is CASRRDIAGGANVLTF. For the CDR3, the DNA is TGTGCCAGCCGACGAGACATTGCCGGTGGGGCCAACGTCCTGACTTTC.

In nucleotides, the CDR3 is TGTGCCAGCAGTTACTCGAAGCCGAATACAGGGGGAGGTCAGCCCCAGCATTTT. This translates into CASSYSKPNTGGGQPQHF. J is TRBJ1-5 and V is TRBV6-6, with 8 nucleotides matching TRBD1. This CDR3 has 18 residues. The V gene's germline CDR1 is MNHNY and CDR2 SVGAGI (reference sequence). V was pared by 0 bases and J by 6 bases, with 13 bases of the junction left unmatched.

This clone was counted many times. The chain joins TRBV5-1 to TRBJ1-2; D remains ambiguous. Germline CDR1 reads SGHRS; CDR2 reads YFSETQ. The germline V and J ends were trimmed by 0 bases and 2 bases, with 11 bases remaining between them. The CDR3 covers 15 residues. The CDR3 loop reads CASSLDTSANYGYTF. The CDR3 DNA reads TGCGCCAGCAGCTTGGACACTTCGGCAAACTATGGCTACACCTTC.

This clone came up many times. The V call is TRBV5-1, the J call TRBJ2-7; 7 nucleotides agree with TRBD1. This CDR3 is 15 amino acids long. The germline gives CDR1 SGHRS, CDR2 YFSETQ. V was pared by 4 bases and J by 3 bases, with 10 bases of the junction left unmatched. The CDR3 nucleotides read TGCGCCAGCAGCGAGTACCCCGGGACAGACTACGAGCAGTACTTC. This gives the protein CASSEYPGTDYEQYF.